The 14 T cell receptor beta chains below all came from one sample that was sequenced in a study of low-dose radiotherapy and immunotherapy resistance in tumors. Alpha- and beta-chain coverage of first-strand cDNA came from TRAV- and TRBV-specific primers. A constant-region primer paired with the V-primer adapter amplified TCRs over about 18 PCR cycles. MiXCR was run by TCRdb on the reads, yielding one entry per CDR3 protein. The sample includes tens of thousands of distinct CDR3 sequences, approximately 17% of them seen just once. Regarding time point: before trial treatment. The sample was PBMCs, taken before treatment. The receptors derive from a male donor with prostate cancer.

This clonotype was seen at least ten times. The V call is TRBV29-1, the J call TRBJ2-7; TRBD1 is a possible D gene (5 bases). Germline CDR1 reads SQVTM; CDR2 reads ANQGSEA. Trimming shortened V by 6 bases and J by 4 bases, and 13 bases separated the two germline ends. This CDR3 has 12 amino acids. For the CDR3, the DNA is TGCAGCGTAGTCACCACAGGATACGAGCAGTACTTC. It is translated as CSVVTTGYEQYF.

This clonotype came up many times. V is TRBV7-2 and J is TRBJ2-7, with 9 nucleotides matching TRBD2. The CDR3 loop spans 16 amino acids. Looked up from germline, CDR1 is SGHTA and CDR2 is FQGNSA. J was trimmed by 2 bases and V by 1 base; bases with no gene match: 6. CDR3 DNA sequence: TGTGCCAGCAGCTTAGATGCGGGGGGGGTGGCCTACGAGCAGTACTTC. Its translation: CASSLDAGGVAYEQYF. The full variable domain, its missing parts supplied by reference TRBV7-2 and TRBJ2-7, is GAGVSQSPSNKVTEKGKDVELRCDPISGHTALYWYRQSLGQGLEFLIYFQGNSAPDKSGLPSDRFSAERTGGSVSTLTIQRTQQEDSAVYLCASSLDAGGVAYEQYFGPGTRLTVT.

J is TRBJ1-1 and V is TRBV5-1; 7 positions agree with TRBD1. This CDR3 is 14 amino acids long. V lost 4 bases to trimming and J lost 13 bases; unmatched junction nucleotides: 16. CDR1 is SGHRS, CDR2 YFSETQ, per germline. Written as DNA, the CDR3 is TGCGCCAGCAGCCTAGCCTCTTCAGGGGGTGAGGGTTTCTTT. Residues: CASSLASSGGEGFF.

This clonotype came up many times. The V gene is TRBV14, the J gene TRBJ1-1; 9 bases are a match to TRBD1. Trimming cost V 4 bases and J 9 bases; bases outside gene matches: 12. Germline CDR1 SGHDN, CDR2 FVKESK. This CDR3 has 15 residues. In nucleotides, the CDR3 is TGTGCCAGCAGCCTTGCCGGGACAGGGCCACCGAAAGCTTTCTTT. Amino acids: CASSLAGTGPPKAFF.

The table lists this clonotype with many counts. CDR3 DNA sequence: TGTGCCAGCTCACCCGGCGGGAGCCAAGAGACCCAGTACTTC. Protein: CASSPGGSQETQYF. The V gene is TRBV18, the J gene TRBJ2-5; the match to TRBD2 covers 7 bases. The J segment lost 1 base and the V segment lost 3 bases, leaving 2 bases of the junction unmatched. Germline V gives CDR1 KGHSH, CDR2 LQKENI. The length of the CDR3 is 14 residues.

This clonotype was picked up many times. The V call is TRBV12-3 or TRBV12-4, the J call TRBJ1-1; D remains ambiguous. The CDR3 loop spans 12 amino acids. The V end lost 1 base, the J end lost 8 bases, and 8 bases lay between the germline ends. DNA of the CDR3: TGTGCCAGCAGTTTAGTAAGAGGGGAAGCTTTCTTT. It yields the protein CASSLVRGEAFF.

In this sample, this clonotype turned up many times. This chain joins TRBV2 and TRBJ2-1; D is uncertain. The V gene's germline CDR1 is SNHLY and CDR2 FYNNEI. V was clipped by 6 bases and J by 3 bases, with 9 bases between them. This CDR3 is built from 13 residues. CDR3 residues: CASSEDGYNEQFF. The DNA of the CDR3 is TGTGCCAGCAGCGAGGACGGCTACAATGAGCAGTTCTTC.

At least ten counts were recorded for this clonotype. The V gene is TRBV7-6, the J gene TRBJ1-4; TRBD1 is a possible D gene (5 bases). Between the trimmed V and J ends, which lost 5 bases and 5 bases, there was a span of 9 bases. Per germline, CDR1 SGHVS and CDR2 FNYEAQ. CDR3 size: 13 residues. The CDR3 bases are TGTGCCAGCAGCGCTGACAGAAATGAAAAACTGTTTTTT. It is translated as CASSADRNEKLFF.

As regards this clonotype: A much larger clone differs from this one at a single base, so this may be a read error. This CDR3 fails to terminate in the conserved phenylalanine or tryptophan, so it likely reflects a read error. This chain joins TRBV27 and TRBJ2-2; TRBD2 agrees at 7 bases. The CDR3 totals 15 residues. V was pared by 6 bases and J by 6 bases, with 10 bases of the junction left unmatched. The germline gives CDR1 MNHEY, CDR2 SMNVEV (reference sequence). The CDR3 sequence is CASRLTLSGPGELFS. CDR3 sequence (DNA): TGTGCCAGCAGACTAACCCTTAGCGGGCCCGGGGAGCTGTTTTCT.

J is TRBJ2-1 and V is TRBV6-1; 7 positions agree with TRBD1. V dropped 4 bases and J dropped 9; count of bases not matched to a gene: 6. CDR3 length: 13 residues. In germline, CDR1 is MNHNS, CDR2 SASEGT. CDR3 loop: CASSGQGSGEQFF. The DNA of the CDR3 is TGTGCCAGCAGTGGACAGGGTTCGGGTGAGCAGTTCTTC.

This clonotype showed up many times. This chain connects TRBV7-9 to TRBJ2-3, with D unresolved. Per the germline V gene, CDR1 is SEHNR and CDR2 is FQNEAQ (reference sequence). This CDR3 region has 12 residues. V gave up 5 bases and J gave up 5 bases, with 8 bases separating them. This chain's CDR3 is CASSPGQDTQYF. The DNA of the CDR3 is TGTGCCAGCAGCCCGGGTCAAGATACGCAGTATTTT.

In its sample, this clonotype was seen many times. The chain combines TRBV29-1 with TRBJ2-1; perhaps TRBD2 as D (6 bases). CDR3 length: 13 amino acids. Germline V CDR1 and CDR2: SQVTM, ANQGSEA. With 8 bases removed from V and 2 bases from J, the gap between germline ends came to 13 bases. The CDR3 loop is CSTHGGAYNEQFF. CDR3 sequence (DNA): TGCAGCACTCACGGGGGTGCCTACAATGAGCAGTTCTTC.

This clonotype was picked up a small number of times. This chain connects TRBV3-1 to TRBJ2-3; 12 bases agree with TRBD2. After removal of 8 bases from V and 5 bases from J, the junction contained 8 bases not matched to a gene. Germline V CDR1 and CDR2: LGHDT, YNNKEL (reference sequence). The CDR3 has 15 residues. In DNA form, the CDR3 reads TGTGCCAGCGCCAGGGCACTAGCGGGAGGAGATACGCAGTATTTT. This encodes CASARALAGGDTQYF.

Concerning this clonotype: This sequence is one base from a far larger clone and is likely a read error. The CDR3 loop is CASSRRVDTYPREQFF. CDR3 nucleotide sequence: TGTGCCAGCAGCCGGCGAGTAGATACTTACCCTCGCGAGCAGTTCTTC. This chain joins TRBV5-4 and TRBJ2-1; D is unresolved. The CDR3 contains 16 residues. V was pared by 4 bases and J by 10 bases, with 24 bases between. CDR1 and CDR2 from the germline V gene are SGHNT and YYREEE (reference sequence).